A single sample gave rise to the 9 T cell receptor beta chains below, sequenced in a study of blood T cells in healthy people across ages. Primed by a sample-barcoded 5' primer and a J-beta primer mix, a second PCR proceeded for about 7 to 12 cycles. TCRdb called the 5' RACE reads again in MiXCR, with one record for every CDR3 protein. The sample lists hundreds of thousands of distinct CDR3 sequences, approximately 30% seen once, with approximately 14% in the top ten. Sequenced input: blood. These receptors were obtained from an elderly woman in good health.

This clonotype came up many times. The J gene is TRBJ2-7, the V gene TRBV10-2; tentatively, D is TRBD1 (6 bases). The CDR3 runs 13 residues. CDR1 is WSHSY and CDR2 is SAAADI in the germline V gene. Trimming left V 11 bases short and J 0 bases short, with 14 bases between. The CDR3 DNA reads TGCGCCGCAGCGCCGGACAGCTCCTACGAGCAGTACTTC. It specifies CAAAPDSSYEQYF.

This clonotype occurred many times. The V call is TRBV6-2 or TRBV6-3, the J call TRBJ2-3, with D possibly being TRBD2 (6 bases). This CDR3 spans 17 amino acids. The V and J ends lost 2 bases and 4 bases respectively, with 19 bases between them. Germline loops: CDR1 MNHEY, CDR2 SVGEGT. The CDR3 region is CASSYVLGQGGADTQYF. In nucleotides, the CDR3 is TGTGCCAGCAGTTACGTCCTCGGGCAGGGAGGCGCAGATACGCAGTATTTT.

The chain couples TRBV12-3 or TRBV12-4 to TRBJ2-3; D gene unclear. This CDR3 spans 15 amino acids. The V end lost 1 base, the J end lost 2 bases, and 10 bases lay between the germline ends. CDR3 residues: CASSLGRVTTDTQYF. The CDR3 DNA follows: TGTGCCAGCAGTTTAGGGAGAGTGACCACAGATACGCAGTATTTT.

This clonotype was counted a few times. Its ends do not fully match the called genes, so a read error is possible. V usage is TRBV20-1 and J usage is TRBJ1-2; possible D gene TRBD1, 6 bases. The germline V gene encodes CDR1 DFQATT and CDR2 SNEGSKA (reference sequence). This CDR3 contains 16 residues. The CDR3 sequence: CSTRDPRTASNYGYTF. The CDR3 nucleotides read TGCAGTACTAGAGACCCTAGGACAGCTTCTAACTATGGCTACACCTTC.

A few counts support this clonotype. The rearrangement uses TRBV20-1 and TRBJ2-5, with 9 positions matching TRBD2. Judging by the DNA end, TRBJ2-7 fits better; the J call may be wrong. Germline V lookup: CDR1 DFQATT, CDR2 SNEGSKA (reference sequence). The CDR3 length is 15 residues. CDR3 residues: CSAGRAGGAVVEQYF. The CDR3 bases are TGCAGTGCTGGGAGAGCGGGGGGCGCGGTGGTCGAGCAGTACTTC.

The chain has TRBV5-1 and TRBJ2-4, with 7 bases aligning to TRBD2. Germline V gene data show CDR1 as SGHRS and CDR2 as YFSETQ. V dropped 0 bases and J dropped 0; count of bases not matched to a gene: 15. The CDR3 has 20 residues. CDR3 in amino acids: CASSLVGRGGRLTAKNIQYF. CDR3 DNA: TGCGCCAGCAGCTTGGTAGGGAGGGGAGGTAGATTGACAGCCAAAAACATTCAGTACTTC. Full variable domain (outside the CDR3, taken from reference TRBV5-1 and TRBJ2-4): KAGVTQTPRYLIKTRGQQVTLSCSPISGHRSVSWYQQTPGQGLQFLFEYFSETQRNKGNFPGRFSGRQFSNSRSEMNVSTLELGDSALYLCASSLVGRGGRLTAKNIQYFGAGTRLSVL.

CDR3 sequence: CASSLTDPGRETQFF. CDR3 DNA sequence: TGCGCCAGCAGCTTGACAGACCCGGGGAGGGAGACCCAGTTCTTC. The chain uses TRBV5-1 and TRBJ2-5; 7 positions agree with TRBD2. The J call may be wrong; the DNA end is better matched by TRBJ2-1. Germline CDR1 and CDR2: SGHRS and YFSETQ. The CDR3 spans 15 residues.

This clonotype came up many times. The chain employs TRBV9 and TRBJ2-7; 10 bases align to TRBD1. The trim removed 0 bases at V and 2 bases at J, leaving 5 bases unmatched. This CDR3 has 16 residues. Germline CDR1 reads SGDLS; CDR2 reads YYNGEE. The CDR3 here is CASSVAPGTGAYEQYF. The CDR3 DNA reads TGTGCCAGCAGCGTAGCTCCCGGGACAGGGGCCTACGAGCAGTACTTC.

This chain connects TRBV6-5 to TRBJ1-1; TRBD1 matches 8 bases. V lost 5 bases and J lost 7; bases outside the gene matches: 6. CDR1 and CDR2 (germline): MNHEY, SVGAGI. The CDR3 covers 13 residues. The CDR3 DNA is TGTGCCAGCAGTCGACAGGGGCCGCTTGAAGCTTTCTTT. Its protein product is CASSRQGPLEAFF.